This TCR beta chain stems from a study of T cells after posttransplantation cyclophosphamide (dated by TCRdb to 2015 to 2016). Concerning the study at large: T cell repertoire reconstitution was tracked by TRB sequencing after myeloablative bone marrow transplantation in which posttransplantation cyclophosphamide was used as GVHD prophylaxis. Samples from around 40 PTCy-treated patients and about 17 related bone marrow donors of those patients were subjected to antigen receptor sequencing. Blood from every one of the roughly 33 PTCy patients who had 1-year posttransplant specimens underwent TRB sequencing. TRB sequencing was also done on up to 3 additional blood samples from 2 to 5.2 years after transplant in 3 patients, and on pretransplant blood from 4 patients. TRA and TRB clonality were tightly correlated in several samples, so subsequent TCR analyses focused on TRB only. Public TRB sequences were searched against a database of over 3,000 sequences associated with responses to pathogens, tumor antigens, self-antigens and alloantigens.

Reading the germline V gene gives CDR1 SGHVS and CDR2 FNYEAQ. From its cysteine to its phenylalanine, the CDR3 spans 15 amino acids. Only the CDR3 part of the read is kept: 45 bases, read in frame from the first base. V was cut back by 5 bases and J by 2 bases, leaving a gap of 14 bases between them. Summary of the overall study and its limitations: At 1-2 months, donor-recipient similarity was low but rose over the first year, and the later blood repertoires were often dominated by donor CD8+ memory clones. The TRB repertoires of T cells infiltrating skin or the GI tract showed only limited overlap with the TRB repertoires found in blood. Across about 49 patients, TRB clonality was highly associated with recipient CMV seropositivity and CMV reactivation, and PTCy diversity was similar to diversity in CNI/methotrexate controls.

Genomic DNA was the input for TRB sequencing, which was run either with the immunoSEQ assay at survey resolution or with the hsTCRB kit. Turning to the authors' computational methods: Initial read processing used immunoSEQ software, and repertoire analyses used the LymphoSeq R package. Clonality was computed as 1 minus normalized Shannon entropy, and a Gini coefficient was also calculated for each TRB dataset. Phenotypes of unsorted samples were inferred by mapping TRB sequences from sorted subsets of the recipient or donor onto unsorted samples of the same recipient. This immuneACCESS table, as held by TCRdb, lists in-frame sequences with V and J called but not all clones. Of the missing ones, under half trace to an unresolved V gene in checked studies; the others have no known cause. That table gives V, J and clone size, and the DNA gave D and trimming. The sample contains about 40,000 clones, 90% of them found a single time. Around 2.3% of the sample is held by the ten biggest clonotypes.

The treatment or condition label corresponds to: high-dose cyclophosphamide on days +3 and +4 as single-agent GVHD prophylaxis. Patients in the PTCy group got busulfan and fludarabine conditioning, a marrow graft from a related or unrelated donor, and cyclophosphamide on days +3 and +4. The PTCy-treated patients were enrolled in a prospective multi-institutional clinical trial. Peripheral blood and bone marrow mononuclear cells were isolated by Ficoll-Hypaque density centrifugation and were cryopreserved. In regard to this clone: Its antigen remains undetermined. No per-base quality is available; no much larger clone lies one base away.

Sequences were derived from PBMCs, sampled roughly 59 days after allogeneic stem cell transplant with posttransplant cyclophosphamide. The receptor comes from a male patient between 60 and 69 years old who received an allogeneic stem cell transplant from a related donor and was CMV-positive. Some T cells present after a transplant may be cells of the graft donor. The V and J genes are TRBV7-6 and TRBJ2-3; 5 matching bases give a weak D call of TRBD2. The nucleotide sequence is TGTGCCAGCAGCCCGGCGAGGGTATCCACAGATACGCAGTATTTT. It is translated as CASSPARVSTDTQYF. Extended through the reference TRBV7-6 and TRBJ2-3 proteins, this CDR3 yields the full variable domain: GAGVSQSPRYKVTKRGQDVALRCDPISGHVSLYWYRQALGQGPEFLTYFNYEAQQDKSGLPNDRFSAERPEGSISTLTIQRTEQRDSAMYRCASSPARVSTDTQYFGPGTRLTVL.